The 27 T cell receptor beta chains below all came from one sample that was sequenced in a study of CD4+ T cells in melanoma. Repertoires were generated with immunoSEQ multiplex PCR, while TCRdb's copy carries only in-frame clones and drops some. The top ten clones hold approximately 4% of a sample with roughly 20,000 clones, approximately 80% of them seen once. The sequenced sample consisted of cells from a culture (not recorded whether cultured in vitro). Receptor source: a human donor with melanoma.

Concerning this clone itself: Relative to the germline gene, one junction end is altered; a read error may explain this. Distinct nucleotide sequences in the sample also encode this CDR3. V and J are TRBV5-1 and TRBJ1-2, with 9 bases identical to TRBD1. The CDR3 covers 16 residues. Germline V CDR1 and CDR2: SGHRS, YFSETQ. CDR3 sequence reads: CASSLSPGQGTYGYTF. CDR3 nucleotides: TGCGCCAGCAGCCTCTCGCCGGGACAGGGTACCTATGGCTACACCTTT.

The chain recombines TRBV5-1 with TRBJ2-1, with 8 bases fitting TRBD1. Germline V lookup: CDR1 SGHRS, CDR2 YFSETQ. Trimming took 4 bases from V and 8 from J; bases not matched to a gene: 14. The CDR3 length is 16 residues. The CDR3 nucleotides are TGCGCCAGCAGCCAACAATCGGGGACAGGAATCGATGAGCAGTTCTTC. As protein: CASSQQSGTGIDEQFF.

The chain has TRBV6-6 and TRBJ1-2; possibly TRBD1 for D (5 bases). Germline V gene lookup returns CDR1 MNHNY and CDR2 SVGAGI (reference sequence). V lost 0 bases and J 7 bases, leaving 15 bases between the germline ends. The CDR3 is made up of 15 amino acids. The CDR3 bases are TGTGCCAGCAGTTACTCGGTATGGGGGAGCGGTGGCTACACCTTC. Residues: CASSYSVWGSGGYTF.

The V and J genes are TRBV6-5 and TRBJ2-7, with 11 bases lining up with TRBD2. Germline CDR1 and CDR2: MNHEY and SVGAGI. The CDR3 length is 14 residues. The V and J ends lost 6 bases and 4 bases, in that order; junction bases with no gene match: 5. The CDR3 sequence is CASRRLAGTYEQYF. The CDR3 DNA reads as TGTGCCAGCAGGAGACTAGCGGGGACATACGAGCAGTACTTC.

The J gene is TRBJ2-3, the V gene TRBV9, with 8 bases identical to TRBD2. This CDR3 has 15 residues. V lost 2 bases, J lost 4 bases, and 6 bases stayed unmatched. Looked up from germline, CDR1 is SGDLS and CDR2 is YYNGEE. The CDR3 DNA reads TGTGCCAGCAGCGTCCGGGGGGGCCAATCAGATACGCAGTATTTT. Translation: CASSVRGGQSDTQYF.

The V call is TRBV5-6, the J call TRBJ2-7; the D is unclear. CDR3 length: 13 residues. V shed 1 base and J shed 3 bases, with 8 bases lying between them. Germline CDR1 reads SGHDT; CDR2 reads YYEEEE. The CDR3 reads CASSLWVHYEQYF. The CDR3 DNA follows: TGTGCCAGCAGCTTGTGGGTTCACTACGAGCAGTACTTC.

This chain links TRBV7-9 with TRBJ2-7; TRBD1 matches 9 bases. The CDR3 sequence is 15 residues long. Trimming cost V 5 bases and J 2 bases; bases outside gene matches: 7. Germline loops: CDR1 SEHNR, CDR2 FQNEAQ (reference sequence). The CDR3 sequence: CASSPTGGRPYEQYF. The CDR3 region has the DNA TGTGCCAGCAGCCCGACAGGGGGGAGGCCCTACGAGCAGTACTTC.

The chain recombines TRBV6-1 with TRBJ1-6; no reliable D call. Germline V CDR1 and CDR2: MNHNS, SASEGT. The CDR3 contains 12 residues. V was pared by 1 base and J by 11 bases, with 6 bases between. The CDR3 protein is CASSEEGPPLHF. DNA for the CDR3: TGTGCCAGCAGTGAAGAAGGACCACCCCTCCACTTT.

The rearrangement uses TRBV5-1 and TRBJ2-7, with TRBD2 identical over 11 bases. Germline CDR1 reads SGHRS; CDR2 reads YFSETQ. V lost 4 bases, J lost 3 bases, and 6 bases stayed unmatched. The CDR3 consists of 15 residues. CDR3 residues: CASSIGTSGLYEQYF. The CDR3 DNA reads TGCGCCAGCAGCATTGGGACTAGCGGACTCTACGAGCAGTACTTC.

The chain recombines TRBV30 with TRBJ2-1; tentatively, D is TRBD1 or TRBD2 (6 bases each). Germline loops: CDR1 GTSNPN, CDR2 SVGIG (reference sequence). This CDR3 has 17 amino acids. V gave up 3 bases and J gave up 8 bases, with 26 bases separating them. This chain's CDR3 is CAWSRTSPGAPEHEQFF. The CDR3, as DNA: TGTGCCTGGAGCCGAACTTCTCCGGGGGCCCCCGAGCATGAGCAGTTCTTC.

V and J are TRBV29-1 and TRBJ2-2; D gene unclear. This CDR3 spans 12 amino acids. Germline-derived CDR1 and CDR2 are SQVTM and ANQGSEA. Trimming removed 5 bases at V and 0 bases at J, with 4 bases between. CDR3 nucleotides: TGCAGCGTTCTGTCGAACACCGGGGAGCTGTTTTTT. It encodes CSVLSNTGELFF.

By sample fraction, this clone is medium-sized. The chain uses TRBV10-3 and TRBJ2-7; D gene ambiguous. Germline V gene data show CDR1 as ENHRY and CDR2 as SYGVKD. The CDR3 is 12 amino acids. V was clipped by 6 bases and J by 0 bases, with 6 bases between them. The CDR3 DNA follows: TGTGCCATCAGGGGCCCCTCCTACGAGCAGTACTTC. Protein: CAIRGPSYEQYF.

In its sample, this clone was seen a few times. J is TRBJ1-2 and V is TRBV4-1, with TRBD1 as a possible D gene (5 bases). Trimming removed 4 bases from V and 0 bases from J, with 15 bases in between. This CDR3 has 16 residues. Germline V gene lookup returns CDR1 MGHRA and CDR2 YSYEKL. DNA for the CDR3: TGCGCCAGCAGCCCCTCACAAGGACAAGCTAACTATGGCTACACCTTC. It codes for CASSPSQGQANYGYTF.

The V gene is TRBV5-5, the J gene TRBJ2-1; perhaps TRBD1 as D (6 bases). Germline V gene data show CDR1 as SGHKS and CDR2 as YYEKEE (reference sequence). The CDR3 contains 14 residues. V lost 6 bases to trimming and J lost 6 bases, with 16 bases between them. The DNA for the CDR3 is TGTGCCAGCACCAGTAGGGGGTTTTTCAATGAGCAGTTCTTC. Amino acid sequence: CASTSRGFFNEQFF.

The rearrangement links TRBV10-1 to TRBJ1-2; TRBD1 matches at 7 bases. Losses at the gene ends were 4 bases for V and 8 bases for J; bases not matched to a gene: 10. CDR3 size: 14 residues. Germline V gene lookup returns CDR1 WNHNN and CDR2 SYGVQD (reference sequence). For the CDR3, the DNA is TGCGCCAGCAGTGTGCCGGGACAGCACGTCGGCTACACCTTC. It encodes CASSVPGQHVGYTF.

This chain connects TRBV5-1 to TRBJ2-4, with TRBD1 matching over 11 bases. The CDR3 contains 16 residues. The V segment lost 8 bases and the J segment 0 bases; nucleotides outside the gene matches: 7. Germline CDR1 reads SGHRS; CDR2 reads YFSETQ. CDR3 in amino acids: CARGTGGGVAKNIQYF. CDR3 nucleotide sequence: TGCGCCAGGGGGACAGGGGGTGGTGTAGCCAAAAACATTCAGTACTTC.

Here the CDR3 reads CASSHPGLSDTDTQYF. The CDR3 DNA follows: TGTGCCAGCAGCCACCCGGGACTTTCGGACACAGATACGCAGTATTTT. This chain connects TRBV13 to TRBJ2-3; maybe TRBD2 (6 bases). The CDR3 runs to 16 residues. CDR1 and CDR2 from the germline V gene are PRHDT and FYEKMQ (reference sequence). V lost 5 bases and J 2 bases, leaving 17 bases between the germline ends.

This clone has more than one count but fewer than ten. This chain connects TRBV10-3 to TRBJ2-7, with D maybe TRBD1 (6 bases). Germline V gene lookup returns CDR1 ENHRY and CDR2 SYGVKD. The CDR3 loop spans 12 amino acids. The ends were cut back, 11 bases at V and 4 bases at J, with 15 bases in the middle. The CDR3 sequence is CASMGAEYEQYF. The CDR3 coding sequence is TGTGCCTCGATGGGGGCCGAGTACGAGCAGTACTTC.

The chain uses TRBV6-6 and TRBJ2-7; a possible D gene is TRBD2 (6 bases). V was pared by 4 bases and J by 6 bases, with 22 bases between. Per the germline V gene, CDR1 is MNHNY and CDR2 is SVGAGI (reference sequence). This CDR3 comprises 16 residues. This CDR3 is CASSSGTGVLVSEQYF. CDR3 nucleotides: TGTGCCAGCAGTTCCGGGACGGGAGTCTTAGTGAGCGAGCAGTACTTC.

V usage is TRBV11-2 and J usage is TRBJ2-1, with 9 bases lining up with TRBD1. This CDR3 spans 16 amino acids. Germline loops: CDR1 SGHAT, CDR2 FQNNGV. Losses at the gene ends were 6 bases for V and 4 bases for J; bases not matched to a gene: 10. CDR3 DNA sequence: TGTGCCAGCAGGCATTTCCGGGACAGGGCTTACAATGAGCAGTTCTTC. It specifies CASRHFRDRAYNEQFF. The full variable domain, with the rest looked up from reference TRBV11-2 and TRBJ2-1, is EAGVAQSPRYKIIEKRQSVAFWCNPISGHATLYWYQQILGQGPKLLIQFQNNGVVDDSQLPKDRFSAERLKGVDSTLKIQPAKLEDSAVYLCASRHFRDRAYNEQFFGPGTRLTVL.

This chain connects TRBV5-6 to TRBJ2-2; perhaps TRBD1 as D (6 bases). Germline values: CDR1 SGHDT, CDR2 YYEEEE. The V end was cut by 4 bases, the J end by 0 bases, with 10 bases between. There are 15 residues in the CDR3. The CDR3 DNA reads as TGTGCCAGCAGCCTACAGGGTCCGAACACCGGGGAGCTGTTTTTT. It specifies CASSLQGPNTGELFF.

To note about this clone: Compared with germline, one end of the junction differs, possibly owing to a read error. The chain is built from TRBV18 and TRBJ1-6; no reliable D call. CDR1 is KGHSH, CDR2 LQKENI, per germline. The CDR3 is 15 residues long. The CDR3 is CASSPPAGPYNGELF. CDR3 sequence (DNA): TGTGCCAGCTCACCACCAGCAGGACCCTATAACGGGGAACTCTTT.

The chain links TRBV6-4 to TRBJ1-5; TRBD1 is a possible D gene (5 bases). Per the germline V gene, CDR1 is MRHNA and CDR2 is SNTAGT. V gave up 5 bases and J gave up 3 bases, with 8 bases separating them. The CDR3 runs 13 residues. The CDR3 region is CASSQGPNQPQHF. The CDR3 DNA sequence: TGTGCCAGCAGTCAGGGACCCAATCAGCCCCAGCATTTT.

This clone was picked up one time. V and J are TRBV7-9 and TRBJ1-4; D is ambiguous. CDR1 is SEHNR, CDR2 FQNEAQ, per germline (reference sequence). The CDR3 totals 12 residues. The V end lost 2 bases, the J end lost 8 bases, and 6 bases lay between the germline ends. Written as DNA, the CDR3 is TGTGCCAGCAGCTTAAATCCGGAAAAACTGTTTTTT. The encoded protein is CASSLNPEKLFF.

The rearrangement links TRBV6-6 to TRBJ2-3; no reliable D call. Germline V gene sequence: CDR1 MNHNY, CDR2 SVGAGI (reference sequence). The CDR3 loop spans 14 amino acids. The ends were cut back, 5 bases at V and 2 bases at J, with 11 bases in the middle. CDR3 DNA: TGTGCCAGCAGTGCCTCGCGGAACACAGATACGCAGTATTTT. Amino acids: CASSASRNTDTQYF.

The V gene is TRBV19, the J gene TRBJ1-1; tentative D call: TRBD1 (6 bases). Trimming pared 5 bases from V and 11 bases from J, leaving 15 bases between. CDR1 LNHDA and CDR2 SQIVND come from the germline V gene (reference sequence). This CDR3 comprises 12 residues. The CDR3 DNA follows: TGTGCCAGTAGTCCGACAGGCTCTTTGGCTTTCTTT. Protein product: CASSPTGSLAFF.

V is TRBV4-2 and J is TRBJ2-2; D is ambiguous. The V gene lost 6 bases and the J gene lost 3 bases, with 11 bases spanning the gap. CDR3 length equals 14 residues. Germline V gene data show CDR1 as LGHNA and CDR2 as YNFKEQ. The CDR3 DNA reads TGTGCCAGCAGGGGCCCTCGCTACACCGGGGAGCTGTTTTTT. Its translation: CASRGPRYTGELFF.